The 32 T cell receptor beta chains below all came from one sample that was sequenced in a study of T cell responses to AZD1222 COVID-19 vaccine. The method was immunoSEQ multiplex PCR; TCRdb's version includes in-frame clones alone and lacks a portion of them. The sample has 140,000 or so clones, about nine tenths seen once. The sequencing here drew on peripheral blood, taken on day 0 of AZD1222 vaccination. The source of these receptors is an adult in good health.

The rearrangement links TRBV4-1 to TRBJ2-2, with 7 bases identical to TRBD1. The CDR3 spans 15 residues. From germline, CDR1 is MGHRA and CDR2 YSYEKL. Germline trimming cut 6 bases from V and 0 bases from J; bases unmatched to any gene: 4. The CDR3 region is CASSGQAPNTGELFF. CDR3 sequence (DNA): TGCGCCAGCAGTGGACAGGCTCCGAACACCGGGGAGCTGTTTTTT.

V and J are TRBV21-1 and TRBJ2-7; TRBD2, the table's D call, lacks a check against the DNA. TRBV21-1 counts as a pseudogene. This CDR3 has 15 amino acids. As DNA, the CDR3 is TGTGCCAGCATCAAGTGGGCGGGAGGGCCCGACGAGCAGTACTTC. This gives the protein CASIKWAGGPDEQYF.

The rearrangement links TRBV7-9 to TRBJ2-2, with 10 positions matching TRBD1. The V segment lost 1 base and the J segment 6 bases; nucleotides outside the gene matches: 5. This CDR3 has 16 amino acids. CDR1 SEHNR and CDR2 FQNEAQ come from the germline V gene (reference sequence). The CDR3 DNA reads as TGTGCCAGCAGCTTAGGAAGGGACAGGGGAGCCGGGGAGCTGTTTTTT. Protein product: CASSLGRDRGAGELFF.

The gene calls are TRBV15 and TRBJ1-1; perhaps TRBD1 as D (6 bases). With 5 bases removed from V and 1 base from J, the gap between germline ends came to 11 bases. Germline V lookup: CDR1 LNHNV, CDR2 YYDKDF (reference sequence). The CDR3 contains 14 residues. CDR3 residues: CATSRRGANTEAFF. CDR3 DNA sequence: TGTGCCACCAGCCGCCGGGGGGCGAACACTGAAGCTTTCTTT.

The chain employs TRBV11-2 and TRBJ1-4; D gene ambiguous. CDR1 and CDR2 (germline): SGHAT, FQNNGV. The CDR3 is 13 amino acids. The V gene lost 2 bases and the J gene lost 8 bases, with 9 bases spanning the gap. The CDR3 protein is CASSLLAGEKLFF. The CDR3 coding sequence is TGTGCCAGCAGCTTATTGGCGGGGGAAAAACTGTTTTTT.

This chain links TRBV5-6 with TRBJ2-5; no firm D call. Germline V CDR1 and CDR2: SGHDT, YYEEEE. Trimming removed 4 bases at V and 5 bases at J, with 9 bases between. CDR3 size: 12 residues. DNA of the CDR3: TGTGCCAGCAGCCTCGGGCTCGAGACCCAGTACTTC. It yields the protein CASSLGLETQYF.

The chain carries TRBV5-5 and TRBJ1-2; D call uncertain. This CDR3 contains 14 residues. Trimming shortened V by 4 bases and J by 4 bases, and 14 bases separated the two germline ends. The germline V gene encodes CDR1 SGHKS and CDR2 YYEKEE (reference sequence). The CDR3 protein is CASSPGTGAYGYTF. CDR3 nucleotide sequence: TGTGCCAGCAGCCCCGGAACGGGCGCCTATGGCTACACCTTC.

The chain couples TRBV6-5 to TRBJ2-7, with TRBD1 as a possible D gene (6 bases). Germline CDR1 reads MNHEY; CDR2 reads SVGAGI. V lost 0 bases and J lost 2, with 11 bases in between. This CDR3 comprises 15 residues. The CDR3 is CASSYSEDRTYEQYF. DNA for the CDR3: TGTGCCAGCAGTTACTCGGAGGACAGAACCTACGAGCAGTACTTC.

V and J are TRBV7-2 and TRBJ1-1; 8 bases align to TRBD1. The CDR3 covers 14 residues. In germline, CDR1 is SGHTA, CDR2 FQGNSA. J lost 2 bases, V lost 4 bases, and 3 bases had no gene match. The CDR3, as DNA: TGTGCCAGCAGCTGGGACAGGTACAACACTGAAGCTTTCTTT. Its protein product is CASSWDRYNTEAFF.

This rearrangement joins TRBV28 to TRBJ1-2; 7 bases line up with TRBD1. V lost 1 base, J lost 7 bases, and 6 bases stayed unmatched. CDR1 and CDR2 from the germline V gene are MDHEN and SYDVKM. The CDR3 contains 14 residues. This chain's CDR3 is CASSLLQGRGGYTF. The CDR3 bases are TGTGCCAGCAGTTTATTACAGGGGCGGGGTGGCTACACCTTC.

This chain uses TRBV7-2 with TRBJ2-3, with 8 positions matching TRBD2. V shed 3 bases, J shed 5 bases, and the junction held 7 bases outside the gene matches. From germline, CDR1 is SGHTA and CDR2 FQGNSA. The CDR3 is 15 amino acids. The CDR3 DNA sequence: TGTGCCAGCAGCTTTGCGGGACTAGGGGGAGATACGCAGTATTTT. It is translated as CASSFAGLGGDTQYF.

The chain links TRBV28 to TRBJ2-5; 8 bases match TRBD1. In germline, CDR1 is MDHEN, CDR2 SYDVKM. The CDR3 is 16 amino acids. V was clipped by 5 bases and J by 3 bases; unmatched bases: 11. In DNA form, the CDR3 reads TGTGCCAGCAGTCGACCCGGGACAGGAATAGAAGAGACCCAGTACTTC. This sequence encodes CASSRPGTGIEETQYF.

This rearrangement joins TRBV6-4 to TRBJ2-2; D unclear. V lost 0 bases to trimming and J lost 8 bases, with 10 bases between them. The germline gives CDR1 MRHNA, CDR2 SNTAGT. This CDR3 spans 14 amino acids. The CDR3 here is CASSDSTEKGELFF. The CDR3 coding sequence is TGTGCCAGCAGTGACTCGACCGAGAAAGGGGAGCTGTTTTTT.

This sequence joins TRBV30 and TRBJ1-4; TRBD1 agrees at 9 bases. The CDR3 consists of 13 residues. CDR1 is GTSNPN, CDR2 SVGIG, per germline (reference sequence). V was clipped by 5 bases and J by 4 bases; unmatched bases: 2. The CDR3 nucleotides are TGTGCCTGGGGGACAGGGCTTAATGAAAAACTGTTTTTT. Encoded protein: CAWGTGLNEKLFF.

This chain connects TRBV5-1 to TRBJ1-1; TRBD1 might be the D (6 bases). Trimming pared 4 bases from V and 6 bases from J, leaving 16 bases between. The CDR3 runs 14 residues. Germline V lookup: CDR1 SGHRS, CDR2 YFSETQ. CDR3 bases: TGCGCCAGCAGCAGTCAGGGGTTAATTGCTGAAGCTTTCTTT. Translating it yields CASSSQGLIAEAFF.

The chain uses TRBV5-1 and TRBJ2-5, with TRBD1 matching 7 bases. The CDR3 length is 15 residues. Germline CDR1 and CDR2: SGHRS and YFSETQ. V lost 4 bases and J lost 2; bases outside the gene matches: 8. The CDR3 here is CASSIYGTAQETQYF. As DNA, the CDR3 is TGCGCCAGCAGCATCTACGGGACAGCACAAGAGACCCAGTACTTC.

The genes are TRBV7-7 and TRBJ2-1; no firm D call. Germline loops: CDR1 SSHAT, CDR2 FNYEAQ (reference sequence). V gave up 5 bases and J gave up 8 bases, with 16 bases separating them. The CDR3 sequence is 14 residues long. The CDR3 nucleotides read TGTGCCAGCAGCCCACGGAGCGCCCCCGATGAGCAGTTCTTC. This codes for CASSPRSAPDEQFF.

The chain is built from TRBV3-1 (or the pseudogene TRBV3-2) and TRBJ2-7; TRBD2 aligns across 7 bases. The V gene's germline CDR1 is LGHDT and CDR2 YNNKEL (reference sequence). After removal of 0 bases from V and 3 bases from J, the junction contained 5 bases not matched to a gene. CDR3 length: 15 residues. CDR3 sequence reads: CASSQDNGRHYEQYF. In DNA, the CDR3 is TGTGCCAGCAGCCAAGATAACGGGAGGCACTACGAGCAGTACTTC.

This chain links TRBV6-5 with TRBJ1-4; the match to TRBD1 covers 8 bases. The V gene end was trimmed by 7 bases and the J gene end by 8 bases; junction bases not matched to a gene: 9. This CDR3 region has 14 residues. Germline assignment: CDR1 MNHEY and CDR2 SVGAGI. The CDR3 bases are TGTGCCAGCACCACAGGGGGTACGAAGGAAAAACTGTTTTTT. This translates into CASTTGGTKEKLFF.

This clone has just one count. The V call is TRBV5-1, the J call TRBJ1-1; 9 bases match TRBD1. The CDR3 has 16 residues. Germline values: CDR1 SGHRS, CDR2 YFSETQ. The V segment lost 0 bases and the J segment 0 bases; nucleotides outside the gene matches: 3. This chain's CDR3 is CASSLEGTGLNTEAFF. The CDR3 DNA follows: TGCGCCAGCAGCTTGGAGGGGACAGGGCTGAACACTGAAGCTTTCTTT.

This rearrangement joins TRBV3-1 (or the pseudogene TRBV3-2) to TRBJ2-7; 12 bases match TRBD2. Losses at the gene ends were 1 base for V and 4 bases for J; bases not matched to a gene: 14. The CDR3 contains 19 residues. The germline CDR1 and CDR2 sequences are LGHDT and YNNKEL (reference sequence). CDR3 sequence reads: CASSQGSRASGRAIYEQYF. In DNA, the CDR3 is TGTGCCAGCAGCCAAGGGTCCCGAGCTAGCGGGAGGGCGATTTACGAGCAGTACTTC.

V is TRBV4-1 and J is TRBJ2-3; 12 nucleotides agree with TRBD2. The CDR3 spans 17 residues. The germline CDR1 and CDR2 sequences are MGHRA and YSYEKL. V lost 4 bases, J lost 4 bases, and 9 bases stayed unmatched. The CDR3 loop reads CASSPRPTSGSADTQYF. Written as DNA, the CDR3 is TGCGCCAGCAGCCCAAGACCGACTAGCGGGAGTGCAGATACGCAGTATTTT.

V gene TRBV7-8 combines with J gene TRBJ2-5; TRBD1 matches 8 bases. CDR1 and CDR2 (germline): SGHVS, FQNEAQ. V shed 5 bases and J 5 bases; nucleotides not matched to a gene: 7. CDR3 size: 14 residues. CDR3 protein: CASSRDRPGETQYF. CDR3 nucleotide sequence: TGTGCCAGCAGCCGGGACAGGCCTGGGGAGACCCAGTACTTC.

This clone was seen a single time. CDR3 in amino acids: CASSPTESSYNEQFF. CDR3 DNA sequence: TGTGCCAGCTCACCTACAGAAAGCTCCTACAATGAGCAGTTCTTC. The V call is TRBV18, the J call TRBJ2-1; D is uncertain. Between the trimmed V and J ends, which lost 3 bases and 0 bases, there was a span of 9 bases. This CDR3 has 15 amino acids. Per the germline V gene, CDR1 is KGHSH and CDR2 is LQKENI.

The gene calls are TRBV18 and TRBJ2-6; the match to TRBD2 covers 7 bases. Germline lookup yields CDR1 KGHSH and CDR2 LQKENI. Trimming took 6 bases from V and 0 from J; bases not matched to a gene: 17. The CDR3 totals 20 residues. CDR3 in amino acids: CASSPGMGRAVDSGANVLTF. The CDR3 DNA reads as TGTGCCAGCTCTCCTGGTATGGGGAGGGCAGTCGACTCTGGGGCCAACGTCCTGACTTTC.

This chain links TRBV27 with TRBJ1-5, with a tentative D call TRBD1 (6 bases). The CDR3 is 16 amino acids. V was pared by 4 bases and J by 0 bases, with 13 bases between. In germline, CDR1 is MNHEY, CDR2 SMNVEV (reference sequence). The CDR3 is CASSSRGQYSNQPQHF. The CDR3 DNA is TGTGCCAGCAGTTCTCGTGGACAGTATAGCAATCAGCCCCAGCATTTT.

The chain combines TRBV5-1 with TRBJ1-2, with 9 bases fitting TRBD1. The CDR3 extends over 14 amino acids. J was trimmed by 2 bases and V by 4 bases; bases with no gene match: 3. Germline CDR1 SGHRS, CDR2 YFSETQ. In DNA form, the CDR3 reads TGCGCCAGCAGCAAAGACAGGGGGAACTATGGCTACACCTTC. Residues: CASSKDRGNYGYTF.

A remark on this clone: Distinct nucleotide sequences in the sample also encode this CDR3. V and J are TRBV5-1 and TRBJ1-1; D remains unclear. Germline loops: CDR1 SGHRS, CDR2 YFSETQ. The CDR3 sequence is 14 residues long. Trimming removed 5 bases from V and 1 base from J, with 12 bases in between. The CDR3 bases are TGCGCCAGCAGTTTTGATACCAGGAACACTGAAGCTTTCTTT. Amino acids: CASSFDTRNTEAFF.

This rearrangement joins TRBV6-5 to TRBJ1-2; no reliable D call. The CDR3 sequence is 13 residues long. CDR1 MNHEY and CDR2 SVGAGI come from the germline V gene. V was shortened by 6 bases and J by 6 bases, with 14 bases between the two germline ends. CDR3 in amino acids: CASSDRPRDGYTF. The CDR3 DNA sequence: TGTGCCAGCAGCGACCGTCCCCGGGATGGCTACACCTTC.

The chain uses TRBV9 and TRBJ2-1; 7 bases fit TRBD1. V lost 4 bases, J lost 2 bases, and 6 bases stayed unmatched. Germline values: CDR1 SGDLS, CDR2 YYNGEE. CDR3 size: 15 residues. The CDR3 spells CASSPRQGAYNEQFF. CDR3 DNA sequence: TGTGCCAGCAGCCCCAGACAGGGCGCCTACAATGAGCAGTTCTTC.

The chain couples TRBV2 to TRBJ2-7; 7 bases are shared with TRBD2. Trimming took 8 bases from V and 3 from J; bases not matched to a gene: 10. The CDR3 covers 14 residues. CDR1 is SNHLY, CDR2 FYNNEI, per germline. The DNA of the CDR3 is TGTGCCAGCGGAGGGGCGGGAGAAGACTACGAGCAGTACTTC. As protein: CASGGAGEDYEQYF. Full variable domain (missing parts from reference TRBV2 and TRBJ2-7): EPEVTQTPSHQVTQMGQEVILRCVPISNHLYFYWYRQILGQKVEFLVSFYNNEISEKSEIFDDQFSVERPDGSNFTLKIRSTKLEDSAMYFCASGGAGEDYEQYFGPGTRLTVT.

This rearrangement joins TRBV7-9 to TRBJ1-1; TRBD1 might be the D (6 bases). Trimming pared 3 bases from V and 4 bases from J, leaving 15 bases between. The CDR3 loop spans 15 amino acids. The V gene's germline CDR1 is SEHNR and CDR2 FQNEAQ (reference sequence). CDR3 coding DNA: TGTGCCAGCAGCTTGACACAGGGCATGGGCACTGAAGCTTTCTTT. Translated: CASSLTQGMGTEAFF.